This T cell receptor (beta chain) emerged from a study of regulatory T cells in long-lasting Graves disease. General study results and limits: Graves' patients with persistent disease showed TCR diversity lower than patients newly diagnosed.

Time point described: persistent/refractory GD, antithyroid drugs over 5 years with positive TRAb. Construction of the TCR library relied on RNA isolated from PBMCs. In its sample, this clonotype was seen many times. Its cognate antigen is unknown. HTBI primers from iRepertoire and Arm-PCR of CDR3 regions yielded the TCR beta libraries. TCRdb fed the multiplex PCR reads into MiXCR, producing one record per CDR3 protein. The repertoire includes roughly 700,000 distinct CDR3 sequences, 30% of them detected once, and around 40% sits in the top ten. V dropped 6 bases and J dropped 5 bases, with 16 bases sitting between them. From germline, CDR1 is SNHLY and CDR2 FYNNEI. The CDR3 length is 15 residues.

The TCR sequence derives from a female donor with Graves disease. This sample comprised peripheral blood mononuclear cells (PBMCs), obtained when the disease was refractory, from a patient treated with antithyroid drugs. The V gene is TRBV2, the J gene TRBJ2-2; a weak D match, TRBD1 (5 bases). The DNA of the CDR3 is TGTGCCAGCAGGACCCCAGGGAAGGGGACCGGGGAGCTGTTTTTT. Protein product: CASRTPGKGTGELFF.